The 17 T cell receptor beta chains in this list originate from one sample, sequenced in a study of T cells in Graves' hyperthyroidism and ophthalmopathy. The TCR beta CDR3 regions underwent amplification using RNA transcripts as the source. The HTBI set primed first-round TCR CDR3 RT-PCR. TCRdb reanalysed the multiplex PCR reads using MiXCR and keeps one entry per CDR3 protein. The data hold a few hundred thousand distinct CDR3 sequences, with roughly a fifth observed a single time. Sequenced input: blood. All receptors come from a woman between 45 and 65 years old with Graves' hyperthyroidism.

The rearrangement uses TRBV7-3 and TRBJ2-7, with 11 bases that match TRBD1. Trimming at V came to 7 bases and at J to 4 bases, leaving 9 bases not matched to a gene. CDR3 size: 15 residues. Germline lookup yields CDR1 SGHTA and CDR2 FQGTGA. The CDR3 bases are TGTGCCAGCACCCCGCGAGGACAGGGGGCTTACGAGCAGTACTTC. Translated: CASTPRGQGAYEQYF.

The V gene is TRBV6-1, the J gene TRBJ1-1; D is perhaps TRBD1 (5 bases). V gave up 8 bases and J gave up 4 bases, with 17 bases separating them. CDR1 MNHNS and CDR2 SASEGT come from the germline V gene. The CDR3 spans 14 residues. The CDR3 loop reads CASQLPGGSTEAFF. The DNA of the CDR3 is TGTGCCAGCCAACTTCCGGGGGGGTCCACTGAAGCTTTCTTT.

The sample holds a few counts of this clonotype. The gene calls are TRBV7-8 and TRBJ2-5; 10 nucleotides line up with TRBD2. The CDR3 totals 15 residues. Trimming at V came to 5 bases and at J to 5 bases, leaving 8 bases not matched to a gene. Germline values: CDR1 SGHVS, CDR2 FQNEAQ. The CDR3 loop reads CASSILAGARETQYF. The CDR3 coding sequence is TGTGCCAGCAGCATCCTAGCGGGGGCTCGGGAGACCCAGTACTTC.

This clonotype was seen ten or more times. CDR3 protein: CASSQKAGKTEAFF. The DNA for the CDR3 is TGTGCCAGCAGCCAGAAGGCAGGAAAGACTGAAGCTTTCTTT. The gene calls are TRBV3-1 and TRBJ1-1; D not resolved. CDR3 length equals 14 residues. V was pared by 3 bases and J by 5 bases, with 13 bases between. Germline CDR1 is LGHDT and CDR2 is YNNKEL (reference sequence).

This clonotype occurred once. The chain links TRBV24-1 to TRBJ1-2; possibly TRBD1 for D (5 bases). This CDR3 has 14 residues. Trimming cost V 7 bases and J 7 bases, with 18 bases left between them. Germline assignment: CDR1 KGHDR and CDR2 SFDVKD. Here the CDR3 DNA reads TGTGCCACCAGCCTCGGGTCGGACATTGGTGGCTACACCTTC. Translated: CATSLGSDIGGYTF.

The V and J genes are TRBV28 and TRBJ1-2; no clear D gene. V gave up 3 bases and J gave up 2 bases, with 19 bases separating them. This CDR3 has 17 residues. CDR1 is MDHEN and CDR2 is SYDVKM in the germline V gene. CDR3 residues: CASSFSGARPFNYGYTF. For the CDR3, the DNA is TGTGCCAGCAGTTTTTCCGGTGCTCGGCCTTTCAACTATGGCTACACCTTC.

The table lists this clonotype with many counts. The V and J genes are TRBV27 and TRBJ2-7; TRBD2 matches at 13 bases. The J segment lost 2 bases and the V segment lost 5 bases, leaving 15 bases of the junction unmatched. Germline V CDR1 and CDR2: MNHEY, SMNVEV (reference sequence). The CDR3 consists of 19 residues. CDR3 protein: CASSLGRLAGGPLAYEQYF. The CDR3 DNA reads as TGTGCCAGCAGTCTAGGGCGACTAGCGGGAGGCCCTCTCGCCTACGAGCAGTACTTC.

The chain uses TRBV20-1 and TRBJ1-3; 8 nucleotides agree with TRBD1. The J segment lost 0 bases and the V segment lost 6 bases, leaving 16 bases of the junction unmatched. The CDR3 contains 18 residues. The V gene's germline CDR1 is DFQATT and CDR2 SNEGSKA (reference sequence). CDR3 in DNA: TGCAGTGCCCATCCTGGACAGGGATCAGTCGTCTCTGGAAACACCATATATTTT. The encoded protein is CSAHPGQGSVVSGNTIYF.

The rearrangement joins TRBV7-3 to TRBJ2-5; TRBD1 aligns across 8 bases. Trimming at V came to 5 bases and at J to 5 bases, leaving 4 bases not matched to a gene. CDR1 and CDR2 from the germline V gene are SGHTA and FQGTGA. The CDR3 length is 13 residues. The CDR3 DNA sequence: TGTGCCAGCAGCCTGACAGGGGCCGAGACCCAGTACTTC. Amino acid sequence: CASSLTGAETQYF. Supplemented by reference TRBV7-3 and TRBJ2-5, the full variable domain reads GAGVSQTPSNKVTEKGKYVELRCDPISGHTALYWYRQSLGQGPEFLIYFQGTGAADDSGLPNDRFFAVRPEGSVSTLKIQRTERGDSAVYLCASSLTGAETQYFGPGTRLLVL.

This clonotype was detected many times. This chain uses TRBV20-1 with TRBJ2-3; the D gene is possibly TRBD1 (6 bases). Trimming pared 1 base from V and 6 bases from J, leaving 11 bases between. This CDR3 spans 13 amino acids. CDR1 is DFQATT, CDR2 SNEGSKA, per germline (reference sequence). CDR3 residues: CSARGTARDTQYF. The CDR3 DNA is TGCAGTGCTAGAGGGACAGCTAGGGATACGCAGTATTTT.

The chain links TRBV9 to TRBJ2-3; D gene uncertain. CDR3 length: 13 amino acids. V dropped 4 bases and J dropped 4 bases, with 10 bases sitting between them. Germline assignment: CDR1 SGDLS and CDR2 YYNGEE. Written as DNA, the CDR3 is TGTGCCAGCAGCAGGAGTTTTGCAGATACGCAGTATTTT. It encodes CASSRSFADTQYF.

This clonotype was detected many times. V gene TRBV5-1 combines with J gene TRBJ2-3, with D possibly being TRBD1 (5 bases). V was pared by 3 bases and J by 2 bases, with 10 bases between. CDR1 is SGHRS and CDR2 is YFSETQ in the germline V gene. This CDR3 is built from 14 residues. CDR3 coding DNA: TGCGCCAGCAGCTGGGAAGGGGCCACAGATACGCAGTATTTT. Its translation is CASSWEGATDTQYF.

This sequence joins TRBV2 and TRBJ2-2; D tentatively fits TRBD1 or TRBD2 (5 bases each). The germline V gene encodes CDR1 SNHLY and CDR2 FYNNEI. The CDR3 covers 15 residues. V was cut by 4 bases and J by 4 bases, with 13 bases left in between. CDR3: CASSVVGAPTGELFF. DNA for the CDR3: TGTGCCAGCAGTGTAGTCGGGGCTCCCACCGGGGAGCTGTTTTTT.

On this clonotype: A much larger clonotype is one base distant, so this may be a read error. The chain couples TRBV30 to TRBJ2-7; TRBD1 agrees at 8 bases. The J segment lost 8 bases and the V segment lost 2 bases, leaving 14 bases of the junction unmatched. The germline V gene encodes CDR1 GTSNPN and CDR2 SVGIG (reference sequence). The CDR3 has 15 residues. As DNA, the CDR3 is TGTGCCTGGAGTAATTTAGCACAGGGGGTATACAAGCAGTACTTC. This translates into CAWSNLAQGVYKQYF.

The table lists this clonotype with many counts. The rearrangement links TRBV7-3 to TRBJ2-1, with D tentatively TRBD1 or TRBD2 (5 bases each). The CDR3 is made up of 13 amino acids. Germline V lookup: CDR1 SGHTA, CDR2 FQGTGA. Deletions cut 3 bases from V and 3 bases from J, with 6 bases between. In DNA, the CDR3 is TGTGCCAGCAGCTTGGGGGACTACAATGAGCAGTTCTTC. It translates to CASSLGDYNEQFF.

This clonotype was recorded a few times. This CDR3 reads CSARGASGRPSYNEQFF. Here the CDR3 DNA reads TGCAGTGCTAGAGGTGCTAGCGGGAGGCCCTCCTACAATGAGCAGTTCTTC. V is TRBV20-1 and J is TRBJ2-1; TRBD2 matches at 11 bases. Germline assignment: CDR1 DFQATT and CDR2 SNEGSKA (reference sequence). Unmatched junction bases numbered 5, after V lost 1 base and J lost 0 bases. This CDR3 contains 17 residues.

This clonotype was observed many times. The V gene is TRBV3-1, the J gene TRBJ2-3; 12 bases are shared with TRBD1. Trimming removed 3 bases from V and 4 bases from J; junction bases left unmatched: 2. Per germline, CDR1 LGHDT and CDR2 YNNKEL (reference sequence). The CDR3 has 15 residues. CDR3 protein: CASSQGQGASDTQYF. CDR3 nucleotides: TGTGCCAGCAGCCAGGGACAGGGGGCCTCAGATACGCAGTATTTT.